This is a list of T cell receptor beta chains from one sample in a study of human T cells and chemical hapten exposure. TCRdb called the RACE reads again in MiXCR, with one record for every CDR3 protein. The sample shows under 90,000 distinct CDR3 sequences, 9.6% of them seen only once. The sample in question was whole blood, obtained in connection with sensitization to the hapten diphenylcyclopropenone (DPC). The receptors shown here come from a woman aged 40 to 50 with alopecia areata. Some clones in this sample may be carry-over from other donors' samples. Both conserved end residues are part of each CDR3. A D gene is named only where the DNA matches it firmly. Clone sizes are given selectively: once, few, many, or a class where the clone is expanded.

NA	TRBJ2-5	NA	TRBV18	TGTGCCTGCGGGGCGTACCAAGAGACCCAGTACTTC	CACGAYQETQYF
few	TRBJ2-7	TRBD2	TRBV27	TGTGCCAGCAGCACTTGGACTAGTAGCCACGAGCAGTACTTC	CASSTWTSSHEQYF
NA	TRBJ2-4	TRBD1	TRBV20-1	TGCAGTGCTTACCCGGGACAGGGGGCTAGGGTGGCCAAAAACATTCAGTACTTC	CSAYPGQGARVAKNIQYF
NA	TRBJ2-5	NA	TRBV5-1	TGCGCCAGCAGCTTGAATACAGGTACCGCAGAGACCCAGTACTTC	CASSLNTGTAETQYF
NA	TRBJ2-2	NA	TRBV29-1	TGCAGCGTCGACCCGGGGGCCGGGGAGCTGTTTTTT	CSVDPGAGELFF
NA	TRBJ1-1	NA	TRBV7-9	TGTGCCAGCAGCTTCGGCAGCTTGAACACTGAAGCTTTCTTT	CASSFGSLNTEAFF
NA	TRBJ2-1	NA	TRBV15	TGTGCCACCAGCCGGGACTCGTACAATGAGCAGTTCTTC	CATSRDSYNEQFF
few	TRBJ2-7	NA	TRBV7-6	TGTGCCAGCAGCCTCGGGGGCGCCGAGCAGTACTTC	CASSLGGAEQYF
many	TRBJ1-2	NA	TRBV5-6	TGTGCCAGCAGCCCCGATCTCAAGGGGTATGGCTACACCTTC	CASSPDLKGYGYTF
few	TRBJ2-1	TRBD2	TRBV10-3	TGTGCCATCAGTGATAGCGGGGGGGCCGGTCGAAAGCAGTTCTTC	CAISDSGGAGRKQFF
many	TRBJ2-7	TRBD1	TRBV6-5	TGTGCCAGCAGTCAATTGACAGGGCTGGGCGAGCAGTACTTC	CASSQLTGLGEQYF
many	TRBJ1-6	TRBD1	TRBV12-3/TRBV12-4	TGTGCCAGCAGCCCCCAGGGGGAGAGTTCACCCCTCCACTTT	CASSPQGESSPLHF
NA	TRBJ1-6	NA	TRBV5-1	TGCGCCAGCAGCTTGGCCTGGGGTTCACCCCTCCACTTT	CASSLAWGSPLHF
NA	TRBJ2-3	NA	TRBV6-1	TGTGCCAGCAGAACAATTTCTAGCACAGATACGCAGTATTTT	CASRTISSTDTQYF
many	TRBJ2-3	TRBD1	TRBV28	TGTGCCGGCCGACAGGGTTTAGCAGATACGCAGTATTTT	CAGRQGLADTQYF
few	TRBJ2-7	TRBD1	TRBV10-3	TGTGCCATCAGTGAGTTACTCTTCCGGGACAGGGGACCCTACGAGCAGTACTTC	CAISELLFRDRGPYEQYF
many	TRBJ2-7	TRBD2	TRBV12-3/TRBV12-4	TGTGCCAGCATCCTGGGCGCGCAGGGAGGGACCTACGAGCAGTACTTC	CASILGAQGGTYEQYF
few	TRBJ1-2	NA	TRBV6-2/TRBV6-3	TGTGCCAGCAGCCCATCAGCGCGGCACGGCGGCTACACCTTC	CASSPSARHGGYTF
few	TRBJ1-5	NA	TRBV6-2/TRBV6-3	TGTGCCAGCAGTTACCTCCAGTATAGCAATCAGCCCCAGCATTTT	CASSYLQYSNQPQHF